The 18 T cell receptor beta chains in this list originate from one sample, sequenced in a study of blood T cell repertoires in COVID-19. The table came from immunoSEQ multiplex PCR; TCRdb's copy has only in-frame clones and leaves some out. The table records 65,000 to 80,000 clones, roughly 89% of them present only once. Input material: peripheral blood. Receptors were obtained from a young man with acute or convalescent COVID-19.

V usage is TRBV30 and J usage is TRBJ1-4; D gene ambiguous. This CDR3 is 15 amino acids long. Germline CDR1 reads GTSNPN; CDR2 reads SVGIG (reference sequence). Trimming took off 0 bases at V and 7 bases at J, with 15 bases between the two ends. The CDR3 bases are TGTGCCTGGAGTGTAACCTTAGGAGCATCTGAAAAACTGTTTTTT. Amino acids: CAWSVTLGASEKLFF. Based on the CDR3 plus reference TRBV30 and TRBJ1-4, the full variable domain is SQTIHQWPATLVQPVGSPLSLECTVEGTSNPNLYWYRQAAGRGLQLLFYSVGIGQISSEVPQNLSASRPQDRQFILSSKKLLLSDSGFYLCAWSVTLGASEKLFFGSGTQLSVL.

The V and J genes are TRBV5-1 and TRBJ1-2; a possible D gene is TRBD1 (6 bases). The CDR3 runs 14 residues. Germline V gene lookup returns CDR1 SGHRS and CDR2 YFSETQ. V was cut by 4 bases and J by 3 bases, with 13 bases left in between. Here the CDR3 DNA reads TGCGCCAGCAGCCCCAGGTCAGGGGACTATGGCTACACCTTC. Residues: CASSPRSGDYGYTF. The full variable domain, its missing parts supplied by reference TRBV5-1 and TRBJ1-2, is KAGVTQTPRYLIKTRGQQVTLSCSPISGHRSVSWYQQTPGQGLQFLFEYFSETQRNKGNFPGRFSGRQFSNSRSEMNVSTLELGDSALYLCASSPRSGDYGYTFGSGTRLTVV.

J is TRBJ2-1 and V is TRBV7-3, with TRBD2 matching over 8 bases. This CDR3 is built from 15 residues. With 0 bases clipped from V and 6 bases from J, the junction kept 4 bases outside the gene matches. Germline values: CDR1 SGHTA, CDR2 FQGTGA. This CDR3 reads CASSLTAGVSNEQFF. The CDR3 bases are TGTGCCAGCAGCTTAACAGCGGGAGTTTCCAATGAGCAGTTCTTC.

V usage is TRBV11-3 and J usage is TRBJ2-1, with D uncertain. The CDR3 sequence is 14 residues long. V lost 5 bases and J lost 8, with 16 bases in between. Germline CDR1 SGHNT, CDR2 YENEEA. CDR3 amino acids: CASSPSSAADEQFF. CDR3 DNA sequence: TGTGCCAGCAGCCCCTCCTCGGCGGCGGATGAGCAGTTCTTC.

The V and J genes are TRBV24-1 and TRBJ2-6; the D gene is possibly TRBD1 (6 bases). The CDR3 is made up of 17 amino acids. The germline CDR1 and CDR2 sequences are KGHDR and SFDVKD. V lost 10 bases to trimming and J lost 3 bases, with 21 bases between them. The CDR3 coding sequence is TGTGCCACAATATACAGGGAGCCCACTGGTGGGGCCAACGTCCTGACTTTC. This gives the protein CATIYREPTGGANVLTF.

V gene TRBV6-2 or TRBV6-3 combines with J gene TRBJ1-5; no firm D call. The V and J ends lost 2 bases and 1 base respectively, with 9 bases between them. The CDR3 contains 15 residues. Germline loops: CDR1 MNHEY, CDR2 SVGEGT. The CDR3 sequence: CASSYITASNQPQHF. CDR3 bases: TGTGCCAGCAGTTACATCACAGCCAGCAATCAGCCCCAGCATTTT.

This clone has a handful of counts. The chain is built from TRBV5-1 and TRBJ1-1; 9 bases are a match to TRBD1. Germline values: CDR1 SGHRS, CDR2 YFSETQ. Losses at the gene ends were 3 bases for V and 10 bases for J; bases not matched to a gene: 7. The CDR3 is made up of 13 amino acids. CDR3: CASSSGTGRGAFF. DNA for the CDR3: TGCGCCAGCAGCTCTGGGACAGGGCGTGGAGCTTTCTTT.

The chain employs TRBV6-2 or TRBV6-3 and TRBJ2-2; D ambiguous. The CDR3 has 13 amino acids. Trimming took 5 bases from V and 7 from J, leaving 11 bases between them. The germline gives CDR1 MNHEY, CDR2 SVGEGT. The CDR3: CASSPPYLGELFF. The CDR3, as DNA: TGTGCCAGCAGTCCCCCTTATCTCGGGGAGCTGTTTTTT.

The chain links TRBV20-1 to TRBJ1-4, with TRBD1 as a possible D gene (6 bases). V was cut by 3 bases and J by 6 bases, with 17 bases left in between. CDR1 and CDR2 from the germline V gene are DFQATT and SNEGSKA (reference sequence). The CDR3 consists of 15 residues. The CDR3 reads CSASQGSRPDEKLFF. The CDR3 DNA sequence: TGCAGTGCTAGTCAGGGGTCGCGACCGGATGAAAAACTGTTTTTT.

The chain combines TRBV25-1 with TRBJ2-5; D gene ambiguous. Germline V gene sequence: CDR1 MGHDK, CDR2 SYGVNS. The length of the CDR3 is 12 residues. The V end was cut by 9 bases, the J end by 1 base, with 9 bases between. CDR3 protein: CASSPGQETQYF. The CDR3 DNA is TGTGCCAGTAGTCCGGGCCAAGAGACCCAGTACTTC.

This clone was counted a single time. This chain links TRBV27 with TRBJ2-7; the match to TRBD2 covers 7 bases. J was trimmed by 3 bases and V by 7 bases; bases with no gene match: 6. Germline V CDR1 and CDR2: MNHEY, SMNVEV (reference sequence). The CDR3 is 13 residues long. CDR3 amino acids: CASNRAGDYEQYF. The CDR3 DNA reads as TGTGCCAGCAACCGTGCGGGGGACTACGAGCAGTACTTC.

The chain recombines TRBV27 with TRBJ1-5, with D perhaps TRBD1 (6 bases). The CDR3 contains 15 residues. Trimming stripped 1 base from V and 0 bases from J, with 7 bases between. Germline V gene data show CDR1 as MNHEY and CDR2 as SMNVEV (reference sequence). Here the CDR3 DNA reads TGTGCCAGCAGTTTATACAGGGATAGCAATCAGCCCCAGCATTTT. Protein: CASSLYRDSNQPQHF.

The genes are TRBV18 and TRBJ1-2; D is unclear. Germline V gives CDR1 KGHSH, CDR2 LQKENI. V was trimmed by 3 bases and J by 7 bases, leaving 12 bases between them. The CDR3 has 13 amino acids. The CDR3 bases are TGTGCCAGCTCACCCGGACGAGCGGGTGGCTACACCTTC. Protein product: CASSPGRAGGYTF.

The chain is built from TRBV19 and TRBJ1-5, with 7 bases aligning to TRBD1. This CDR3 has 14 amino acids. After removal of 8 bases from V and 1 base from J, the junction contained 5 bases not matched to a gene. Germline V gene data show CDR1 as LNHDA and CDR2 as SQIVND (reference sequence). The CDR3 DNA is TGTGCCAGTGGAGACAGGGCGAGCAATCAGCCCCAGCATTTT. Encoded protein: CASGDRASNQPQHF.

The chain uses TRBV11-2 and TRBJ1-5; 7 bases line up with TRBD1. V lost 4 bases and J lost 4; bases outside the gene matches: 4. Germline assignment: CDR1 SGHAT and CDR2 FQNNGV. The CDR3 is 14 amino acids. The CDR3 reads CASSSDRNNQPQHF. DNA for the CDR3: TGTGCCAGCAGCTCGGACAGGAATAATCAGCCCCAGCATTTT.

CDR3 sequence reads: CASSLKGVTQYF. The CDR3 DNA reads TGTGCCAGCAGCTTAAAAGGGGTTACGCAGTATTTT. The V gene is TRBV7-9, the J gene TRBJ2-3; D is perhaps TRBD1 (5 bases). The CDR3 extends over 12 amino acids. The V end was cut by 2 bases, the J end by 8 bases, with 8 bases between. Germline loops: CDR1 SEHNR, CDR2 FQNEAQ (reference sequence).

The rearrangement links TRBV19 to TRBJ2-2; perhaps TRBD2 as D (7 bases). V was pared by 7 bases and J by 0 bases, with 18 bases between. The CDR3 length is 17 residues. Germline CDR1 and CDR2: LNHDA and SQIVND (reference sequence). In nucleotides, the CDR3 is TGTGCCAGTACTCCTTGGGGGGGCGCTGCGAACACCGGGGAGCTGTTTTTT. Amino acids: CASTPWGGAANTGELFF.

The chain has TRBV7-6 and TRBJ2-5, with D possibly being TRBD2 (6 bases). The CDR3 has 13 residues. Trimming cost V 4 bases and J 0 bases, with 6 bases left between them. Germline CDR1 SGHVS, CDR2 FNYEAQ. The CDR3 DNA sequence: TGTGCCAGCAGCTGGACTAACCAAGAGACCCAGTACTTC. Residues: CASSWTNQETQYF.